This T cell receptor beta chain was sequenced in a study of cytomegalovirus exposure and HLA in healthy donors (dated by TCRdb to 2015 to 2018). For the study in its entirety: In an earlier analysis of several hundred of the donors, 276 Gb of sequence data and about 110 million unique TCR beta sequences from 180 million or so T cells were reported. About 300 gigabases of sequencing data and roughly 90 million unique TCR sequences were included in an early release covering about 620 HLA-typed donors. Among the roughly 430 genotyped donors, around 81% belonged to the genetic ancestry cluster associated with self-reported Caucasian donors. The study aimed to test whether cataloging public T cell receptors could reveal signatures of past pathogen exposure. The study profiled the T cell repertoires of under 700 subjects by immunosequencing and related them to cytomegalovirus serostatus. In addition to the first cohort of roughly 670 subjects, a separate validation cohort of 120 different subjects was used. To predict cytomegalovirus infection status, the study combined high-throughput TCR immunosequencing, statistical association of individual TCRs with disease status, and machine learning. A later analysis re-analyzed previously published TCR beta repertoires from roughly 630 donors and added high-resolution HLA genotyping to study TCR occurrence patterns. Rather than drawing on any new phenotypic data, the later analysis identified candidate immune exposures from TCR beta sequences and the way those sequences occurred across donors. An earlier analysis of fewer than 750 of the donors used high-throughput TCR beta sequencing to judge whether each TCR beta V gene segment behaved as functional or pseudogenic. Donor age, sex, ethnicity and CMV serostatus were compiled together with the repertoire data. In a later genetic analysis, genome-wide SNP genotypes for about three fifths of the roughly 670 donors were used, and that subset was treated as a discovery cohort. All discovery cohort repertoires had been generated on a single sequencing platform. HLA typing covered class I and class II loci at four-digit resolution. The number of typed donors differed by locus: about 620-640 for A, B, C, DRB1 and DQB1; 522 for DQA1; 606 for DPA1; and some 430 for DPB1. A few DR-DQ haplotypes were treated as single units for association and clustering because of strong linkage in the cohort. On average, 235,054 unique TCR beta nucleotide sequences were sequenced per donor among a few hundred genotyped donors of the cohort, with approximately 18% of those sequences being non-productive. Paper-wide results and their limitations: Because HLA typing was missing for some donors at each locus, association tests included only the typed subset. At a false discovery rate of 0.05, a later analysis linked 15,000 to 20,000 TCR beta sequences to specific HLA alleles. Because the 87-base-pair reads could not distinguish some IMGT-functional V segments, including TRBV6-2 and TRBV6-3, those segments were excluded. Immune exposure information for the cohort was limited to CMV serostatus. A further reported finding was that TCR beta sequences accurately predicted the HLA-A and HLA-B alleles for most subjects in the first cohort. Correlated functional status among segregating V segments might be attributable to linkage disequilibrium, but an unknown experimental factor could not be ruled out. In both the original and validation cohorts, the classifier was reported to diagnose cytomegalovirus status with high specificity and sensitivity. The cohort was sequenced for TCR beta chains only, and without alpha or paired-chain data the features that could be detected were limited. The presence/absence analyses assumed that sequencing depth was roughly uniform across donors, and that assumption may not be true. A later analysis reported that several top co-occurrence clusters appeared linked to parvovirus B19, influenza, CMV and Epstein-Barr virus. The study listed 150 to 200 TCR beta chains as associated with cytomegalovirus. V-gene and J-gene trimming of TCR beta chains was associated with a missense DCLRE1C variant in a later genetic analysis, and the association was replicated in an independent cohort. In an earlier analysis of about 540 of the donors, most TCR beta V segments were observed in productive rearrangements about 87% or about 30% of the time, broadly matching IMGT annotations. A cluster of highly shared sequence variants was judged likely to represent a technical artifact of the sequencing pipeline. According to the authors, the approach could potentially be generalized to other disease states and immunological phenotypes. When HLA alleles, especially DR and DQ, strongly co-occurred, attributing TCR associations to individual alleles was difficult. A later analysis found that most CMV-associated TCR beta chains appeared HLA-restricted, with HLA associations seemingly driven largely by CMV exposure. In a later analysis, HLA-associated TCR beta chains showed more clonal expansion and lower generation probabilities than non-associated chains that were equally common. A few of the identified cytomegalovirus-associated TCR beta chains were confirmed in vitro to be specific for cytomegalovirus antigens. In a later genetic analysis, fewer N-insertions in productive TCRs were reported among donors in an Asian-associated ancestry cluster than the roughly 640-donor mean. According to a later analysis, TCR association rates differed among HLA loci, with DRB1 alleles showing the most associated TCRs and HLA-C alleles showing the fewest. Because counts were too low, around 17 rarely observed V segments, including chromosome 9 orphons, were left out of the earlier analysis of about 500 of the donors. Most TCR sequences were seen in very few donors, while some public TCRs were found in many individuals.

The library was prepared using the immunoSEQ multiplex PCR assay. For the multiplex PCR, a mixture combining 60 forward primers for TCR Vbeta segments and 13 reverse primers for TCR Jbeta segments was used. A multiplex PCR assay on genomic DNA amplified the CDR3 region of rearranged TCR beta genes. On the Illumina HiSeq System, the amplified TCR beta libraries were sequenced as 87-base-pair reads. In the authors' own workflow: Across the 670 or so repertoires, a later analysis counted about 81 million unique TCR beta chains, around 11 million of which were shared by at least two donors. Raw reads were error-corrected and collapsed into unique sequences by a nearest-neighbor algorithm in which closely related sequences were merged to remove PCR and sequencing errors. Alignment of CDR3 sequences to IMGT reference sequences was used to assign V, D and J gene segments. Each retained sequence needed at least a six-nucleotide match to both a V gene segment and a J gene segment. Rearrangements were called productive when the CDR3 lacked stop codons and stayed in frame with V and J; all others were non-productive. Following IMGT convention, CDR3 was defined as the stretch from the second conserved V-encoded cysteine up to the conserved J-encoded phenylalanine. The earlier analysis of more than 450 of the donors excluded sequences that lacked an unambiguous match to a single V gene segment. An earlier analysis of approximately 590 of the donors classified V segments as functional when productive rearrangements were above 56.7% and as segregating when the standard deviation between donors was above 5%. To diagnose cytomegalovirus status from the catalog of TCR beta chain sequences, a statistical classification framework was built. V and J gene assignment, in a later analysis, came from comparing TCR nucleotide sequences with IMGT/GENE-DB human TR gene sequences. A later analysis assigned CDR3 sequences and most-parsimonious VDJ recombination scenarios with the TCRdist pipeline. A later analysis defined each TCR beta chain by its CDR3 amino acid sequence plus V-gene family, and excluded reads lacking a unique V-gene family. As a way to deal with suspected cross-contamination and a sequencing artifact, a later analysis dropped more than 500 nucleotide sequences that were highly shared and had low generation probability. A later analysis calculated a clonal expansion index for each public chain from normalized within-repertoire ranks of inferred template counts. In a later analysis, generation probabilities were computed using a VDJ recombination model fitted to out-of-frame rearrangements, and the results were checked against IGoR. In a later analysis, TCR-TCR, TCR-HLA and TCR-CMV co-occurrence was scored with hypergeometric tests, and a repertoire-size bias correction was applied to TCR pairs. A later analysis estimated false discovery rates by permuting HLA or CMV assignments 20 times. In a later analysis, co-occurring TCRs were grouped with DBSCAN, and TCRdist sequence similarity was added when clustering was performed within HLA-allele-positive subsets. For co-occurrence clustering, repertoires with fewer than 30,000 or more than 120,000 public chains were excluded, along with several repertoires with anomalous nucleotide sharing. TCRdb stores this immuneACCESS table with in-frame sequences only. Part of the clones is absent; in the studies checked, under half of the shortfall reflects unresolved V genes, and no reason is known for the rest. D and trimming were read from the DNA, whereas the V and J calls and clone size are those reported in that table. This sample gives roughly 170,000 clones in total; 80% to 90% of them show up just once. 0.7% to 0.95% of the sample lies in the top ten.

Concerning this clone: The clone's antigen remains unknown. No much larger clonotype is one base removed from it; base qualities were not supplied.

The cohort consisted of approximately 690 healthy bone marrow donors. At the time of sampling, all cohort members were nominally healthy, though unrecorded immune exposures were likely present. The donor tested CMV seronegative, placing the donor among the 300 to 450 seronegative members of the cohort. A peripheral blood sample was collected from each donor, and TCR beta sequencing was performed on peripheral blood mononuclear cells. The Qiagen DNeasy Blood Extraction Kit was used to extract genomic DNA from the blood cell samples. Relative to germline, V is 10 bases shorter and J is 2 bases shorter, with 19 bases between their ends. Based on the germline V gene (reference sequence), the CDR1 and CDR2 sequences are MNHEY and SMNVEV. The cysteine opens and the phenylalanine closes a CDR3 of 15 amino acids. The sequence is cut down to CDR3 DNA, 45 bases in frame from base 1.

Material for sequencing was PBMCs. The chain is made from TRBV27 and TRBJ2-3; no D gene call is confident. The TCR originated in a woman in her late teens or twenties in good health and CMV-seronegative. The bases read TGTGCCACCCGTAGCAGAGCGAGAATCACAGATACGCAGTATTTT. It translates to CATRSRARITDTQYF.